The sequence of this TCR beta chain was determined in a study of T cell responses to AZD1222 COVID-19 vaccine. Profiled with immunoSEQ multiplex PCR; TCRdb holds only in-frame clones, not every one. The sample shows 94,000 or so clones, roughly 88% of them seen only once. Whole-study findings and limits: At baseline, just six or seven AZD1222 recipients tested seropositive. Clonal diversity was possibly underestimated, and the donors were mostly white British, with more females.

On this clone itself: Antigen unknown.

Trimming left V 7 bases short and J 5 bases short, with 14 bases between. CDR1 and CDR2 (germline): MDHEN, SYDVKM. This CDR3 has 13 residues. This sequence was found in an adult in good health. The sample was peripheral blood, taken on day 0 of AZD1222 vaccination. The rearrangement uses TRBV28 and TRBJ1-1; D possibly corresponds to TRBD1 (5 bases). CDR3 sequence reads: CASTQGLGTEAFF. As DNA, the CDR3 is TGTGCCAGCACCCAGGGATTGGGGACTGAAGCTTTCTTT.